Listed below are T cell receptor beta chains from one sample, sequenced in a study of blood T cell repertoires in COVID-19. Sequencing used immunoSEQ multiplex PCR; TCRdb keeps in-frame clones, though not all of them. The repertoire consists of 250,000 to 300,000 clones, with roughly 89% occurring once and the leading ten covering 4.6%. Sequenced: peripheral blood. The receptors stem from a woman between 40 and 50 years old who had recovered from COVID-19. The CDR3 runs from the conserved cysteine through the conserved F or W. D genes are given only for firm matches. Size tells how often a clone was seen (once, few, many) or the class of an expanded clone, and some rows leave it out.

>TRBJ2-3|NA|TRBV24-1|NA
CATSGTDTGTDTQYF
TGTGCCACCAGTGGCACAGACACGGGCACAGATACGCAGTATTTT
>TRBJ2-7|NA|TRBV6-5|NA
CASSQNRATGEQYF
TGTGCCAGCAGTCAAAACAGGGCTACCGGCGAGCAGTACTTC
>TRBJ2-5|NA|TRBV2|TRBD1
CASSVGQGSTQYF
TGTGCCAGCAGCGTCGGACAGGGTAGCACCCAGTACTTC
>TRBJ1-2|NA|TRBV5-1|NA
CASSLLAGWADGYTF
TGCGCCAGCAGCTTGTTGGCGGGATGGGCGGATGGCTACACCTTC
>TRBJ1-2|NA|TRBV5-1|NA
CASSFEGADGYTF
TGCGCCAGCAGCTTTGAAGGGGCGGATGGCTACACCTTC
>TRBJ2-2|NA|TRBV13|TRBD2
CASSFGLAGDTGELFF
TGTGCCAGCAGCTTCGGGCTAGCGGGAGACACCGGGGAGCTGTTTTTT
>TRBJ2-7|NA|TRBV7-7|TRBD2
CASSLGIASGGTSYEQYF
TGTGCCAGCAGCTTAGGTATAGCTAGCGGGGGGACCTCCTACGAGCAGTACTTC
>TRBJ2-5|NA|TRBV10-3|TRBD1
CAISEFKRDRQETQYF
TGTGCCATCAGTGAGTTCAAACGGGACAGACAAGAGACCCAGTACTTC
>TRBJ2-5|NA|TRBV24-1|NA
CATSESTGYETQYF
TGTGCCACCAGTGAGAGCACAGGGTACGAGACCCAGTACTTC
>TRBJ2-2|NA|TRBV2|NA
CASSDLVSGNTGELFF
TGTGCCAGCAGTGATCTGGTTAGCGGGAACACCGGGGAGCTGTTTTTT
>TRBJ2-5|NA|TRBV19|NA
CASSTSGVARGTQYF
TGTGCCAGTAGTACCTCCGGAGTAGCGAGAGGGACCCAGTACTTC
>TRBJ2-5|NA|TRBV18|NA
CASSTGTSETQYF
TGTGCCAGCTCTACCGGGACATCGGAGACCCAGTACTTC
>TRBJ2-2|NA|TRBV18|NA
CASSPLAFQGNTGELFF
TGTGCCAGCTCACCACTTGCGTTCCAGGGGAACACCGGGGAGCTGTTTTTT
>TRBJ1-4|NA|TRBV15|NA
CATSRAGGDEKLFF
TGTGCCACCAGCAGAGCGGGGGGAGATGAAAAACTGTTTTTT
>TRBJ2-3|few|TRBV5-4|TRBD2
CASSLERTSGTNTDTQYF
TGTGCCAGCAGCTTGGAGAGGACTAGCGGGACTAACACAGATACGCAGTATTTT
>TRBJ1-1|NA|TRBV30|NA
CAWRGGDTEAFF
TGTGCCTGGAGGGGGGGGGACACTGAAGCTTTCTTT
>TRBJ2-5|few|TRBV6-2/TRBV6-3|TRBD1
CASSDRASGQETQYF
TGTGCCAGCAGCGACAGGGCCTCTGGGCAAGAGACCCAGTACTTC
>TRBJ1-2|once|TRBV15|TRBD1
CATSRDPQGSGYTF
TGTGCCACCAGCAGAGACCCACAGGGGAGCGGCTACACCTTC
>TRBJ1-1|few|TRBV6-5|NA
CASSYSRNTEAFF
TGTGCCAGCAGTTACTCCCGGAACACTGAAGCTTTCTTT
>TRBJ2-2|NA|TRBV7-9|TRBD2
CASSPLAGGGTGELFF
TGTGCCAGCAGCCCACTAGCGGGAGGTGGGACCGGGGAGCTGTTTTTT
>TRBJ2-1|NA|TRBV20-1|NA
CSAKVGVEQFF
TGCAGTGCTAAGGTGGGAGTTGAGCAGTTCTTC
>TRBJ2-3|NA|TRBV4-3|NA
CASSQGGAAPDTQYF
TGCGCCAGCAGCCAAGGAGGCGCCGCCCCAGATACGCAGTATTTT
>TRBJ1-2|NA|TRBV19|NA
CASSIQITNYGYTF
TGTGCCAGTAGTATACAGATTACTAACTATGGCTACACCTTC
>TRBJ2-5|NA|TRBV6-6|TRBD2
CASSLTSAETQYF
TGTGCCAGCAGCCTGACTAGCGCGGAGACCCAGTACTTC
>TRBJ1-1|once|TRBV2|NA
CASTGNTEAFF
TGTGCCAGCACGGGGAACACTGAAGCTTTCTTT
>TRBJ1-5|NA|TRBV30|NA
CAWSVRGQQPQHF
TGTGCCTGGAGTGTACGGGGACAACAGCCCCAGCATTTT
>TRBJ2-3|NA|TRBV11-3|NA
CASSLQHGDREADTQYF
TGTGCCAGCAGTCTTCAACATGGGGATAGGGAGGCGGATACGCAGTATTTT
>TRBJ2-1|NA|TRBV24-1|TRBD2
CATSDLGGRPPDSYNEQFF
TGTGCCACCAGTGATTTAGGCGGGAGACCCCCCGACTCCTACAATGAGCAGTTCTTC
>TRBJ2-3|NA|TRBV3-1/TRBV3-2|NA
CASSQDTPNTDTQYF
TGTGCCAGCAGCCAAGATACCCCTAACACAGATACGCAGTATTTT
>TRBJ2-1|NA|TRBV20-1|TRBD2
CSASIYAGDNEQFF
TGCAGTGCTAGTATCTATGCGGGGGACAATGAGCAGTTCTTC
>TRBJ1-3|NA|TRBV5-4|NA
CASSLGLSGVSGNTIYF
TGTGCCAGCAGCTTGGGTCTCTCGGGGGTCTCTGGAAACACCATATATTTT
>TRBJ1-1|NA|TRBV9|NA
CASSVGGTGTEAFF
TGTGCCAGCAGCGTGGGGGGAACGGGCACTGAAGCTTTCTTT
>TRBJ2-1|few|TRBV19|TRBD2
CASSILAGDYEQFF
TGTGCCAGTAGTATCCTAGCGGGAGATTATGAGCAGTTCTTC
>TRBJ1-4|once|TRBV7-8|NA
CASSLGSLGGLFF
TGTGCCAGCAGCTTAGGTTCCCTCGGGGGACTGTTTTTT
>TRBJ1-1|NA|TRBV3-1/TRBV3-2|NA
CASSQGEGEAFF
TGTGCCAGCAGCCAAGGAGAGGGAGAAGCTTTCTTT
>TRBJ1-5|few|TRBV5-3|TRBD1
CARSLWSRTGGFQPQHF
TGTGCCAGAAGCTTGTGGTCTAGGACAGGGGGCTTTCAGCCCCAGCATTTT
>TRBJ1-2|NA|TRBV29-1|NA
CSVDGGLGGYTF
TGCAGCGTTGATGGAGGGTTAGGAGGCTACACCTTC
>TRBJ1-1|NA|TRBV5-4|NA
CASSPELGGTEAFF
TGTGCCAGCAGCCCCGAGTTGGGGGGTACTGAAGCTTTCTTT
>TRBJ2-7|NA|TRBV19|TRBD1
CASSTSGQGAHEQYF
TGTGCCAGTAGTACCTCGGGACAGGGGGCTCACGAGCAGTACTTC
>TRBJ1-1|NA|TRBV12-3/TRBV12-4|NA
CASNSPSSAEAFF
TGTGCCAGCAACTCTCCGAGCTCTGCTGAAGCTTTCTTT
>TRBJ2-2|NA|TRBV5-1|NA
CASSFQGEDTGELFF
TGCGCCAGCAGCTTCCAGGGGGAGGACACCGGGGAGCTGTTTTTT
>TRBJ1-2|NA|TRBV19|NA
CASGGDERYYGYTF
TGTGCCAGTGGAGGGGACGAAAGATACTATGGCTACACCTTC
>TRBJ1-5|NA|TRBV6-5|NA
CASSFDRNNQPQHF
TGTGCCAGCAGTTTCGACAGAAACAATCAGCCCCAGCATTTT
>TRBJ1-6|NA|TRBV5-1|NA
CASSLVPGRDSPLHF
TGCGCCAGCAGCTTAGTTCCAGGGCGAGACTCACCCCTCCACTTT
>TRBJ2-3|NA|TRBV20-1|TRBD2
CSASLSSGSSDTQYF
TGCAGTGCTAGTTTGTCTAGCGGGAGTTCAGATACGCAGTATTTT
>TRBJ2-7|NA|TRBV24-1|NA
CATSKTGHYEQYF
TGTGCCACCAGCAAGACAGGACATTACGAGCAGTACTTC
>TRBJ1-1|NA|TRBV18|NA
CASSSRDSGLWNTEAFF
TGTGCCAGCTCAAGCCGGGACTCCGGACTTTGGAACACTGAAGCTTTCTTT
>TRBJ2-2|NA|TRBV6-5|NA
CASSYADREYTGELFF
TGTGCCAGCAGTTACGCGGACCGGGAGTACACCGGGGAGCTGTTTTTT
>TRBJ2-7|NA|TRBV28|TRBD2
CASSLRAGTSGYEQYF
TGTGCCAGCAGTTTACGTGCCGGGACTAGTGGGTACGAGCAGTACTTC
>TRBJ1-5|NA|TRBV29-1|NA
CSVAGSNQPQHF
TGCAGCGTGGCAGGGAGCAATCAGCCCCAGCATTTT